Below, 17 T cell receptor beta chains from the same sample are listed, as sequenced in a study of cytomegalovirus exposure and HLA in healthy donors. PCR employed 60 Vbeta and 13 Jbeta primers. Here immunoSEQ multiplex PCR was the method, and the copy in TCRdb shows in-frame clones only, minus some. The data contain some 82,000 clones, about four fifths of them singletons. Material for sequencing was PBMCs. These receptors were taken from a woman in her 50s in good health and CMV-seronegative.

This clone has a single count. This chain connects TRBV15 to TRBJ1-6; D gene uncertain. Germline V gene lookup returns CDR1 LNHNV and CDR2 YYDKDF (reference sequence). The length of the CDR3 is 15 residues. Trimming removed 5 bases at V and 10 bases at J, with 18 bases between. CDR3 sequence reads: CATSLGGGVGSPLHF. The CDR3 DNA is TGTGCCACCAGCTTAGGTGGCGGGGTAGGGTCACCCCTCCACTTT. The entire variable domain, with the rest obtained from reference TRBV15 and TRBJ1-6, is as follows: DAMVIQNPRYQVTQFGKPVTLSCSQTLNHNVMYWYQQKSSQAPKLLFHYYDKDFNNEADTPDNFQSRRPNTSFCFLDIRSPGLGDTAMYLCATSLGGGVGSPLHFGNGTRLTVT.

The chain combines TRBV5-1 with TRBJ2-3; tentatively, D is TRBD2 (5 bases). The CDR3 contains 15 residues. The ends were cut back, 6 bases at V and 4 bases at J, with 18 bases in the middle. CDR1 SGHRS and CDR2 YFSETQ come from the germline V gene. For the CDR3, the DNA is TGCGCCAGCACCTCCCAATACTACGGGGCAGATACGCAGTATTTT. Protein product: CASTSQYYGADTQYF.

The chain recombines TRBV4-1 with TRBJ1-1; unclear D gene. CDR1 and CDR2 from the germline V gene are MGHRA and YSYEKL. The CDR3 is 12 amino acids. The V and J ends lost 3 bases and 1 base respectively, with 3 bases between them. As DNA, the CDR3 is TGCGCCAGCAGCCACCAGAACACTGAAGCTTTCTTT. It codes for CASSHQNTEAFF.

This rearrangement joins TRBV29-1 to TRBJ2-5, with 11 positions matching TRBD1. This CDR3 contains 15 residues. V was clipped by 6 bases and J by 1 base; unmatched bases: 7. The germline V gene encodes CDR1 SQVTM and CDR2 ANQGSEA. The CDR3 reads CSVRGTGGVQETQYF. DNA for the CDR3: TGCAGCGTCCGCGGGACAGGGGGAGTCCAAGAGACCCAGTACTTC. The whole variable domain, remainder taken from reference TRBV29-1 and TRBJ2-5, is SAVISQKPSRDICQRGTSLTIQCQVDSQVTMMFWYRQQPGQSLTLIATANQGSEATYESGFVIDKFPISRPNLTFSTLTVSNMSPEDSSIYLCSVRGTGGVQETQYFGPGTRLLVL.

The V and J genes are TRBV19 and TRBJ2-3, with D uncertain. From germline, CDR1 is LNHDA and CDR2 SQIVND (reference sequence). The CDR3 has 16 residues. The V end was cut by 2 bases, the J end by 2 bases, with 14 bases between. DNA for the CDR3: TGTGCCAGTAGTATAAGCGCCAGTCCTAACACAGATACGCAGTATTTT. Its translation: CASSISASPNTDTQYF.

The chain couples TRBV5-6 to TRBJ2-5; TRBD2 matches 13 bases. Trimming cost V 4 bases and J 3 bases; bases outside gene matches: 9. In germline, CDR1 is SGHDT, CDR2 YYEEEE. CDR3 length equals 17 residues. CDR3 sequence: CASSLKTGLAGEETQYF. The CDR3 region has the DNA TGTGCCAGCAGCCTTAAAACCGGACTAGCGGGGGAAGAGACCCAGTACTTC. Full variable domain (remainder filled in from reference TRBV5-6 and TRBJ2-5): DAGVTQSPTHLIKTRGQQVTLRCSPKSGHDTVSWYQQALGQGPQFIFQYYEEEERQRGNFPDRFSGHQFPNYSSELNVNALLLGDSALYLCASSLKTGLAGEETQYFGPGTRLLVL.

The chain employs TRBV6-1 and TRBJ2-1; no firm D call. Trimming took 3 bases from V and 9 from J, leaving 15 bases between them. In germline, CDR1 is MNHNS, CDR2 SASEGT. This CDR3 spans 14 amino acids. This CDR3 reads CASSDERKVFEQFF. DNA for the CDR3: TGTGCCAGCAGTGATGAGAGGAAGGTTTTTGAGCAGTTCTTC.

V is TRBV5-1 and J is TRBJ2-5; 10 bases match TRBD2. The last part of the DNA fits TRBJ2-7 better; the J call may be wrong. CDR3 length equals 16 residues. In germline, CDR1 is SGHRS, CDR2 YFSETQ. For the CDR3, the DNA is TGCGCCAGCAGCTTGGACCCTAGCGGGAGCATCTACGAGCAGTACTTC. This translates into CASSLDPSGSIYEQYF.

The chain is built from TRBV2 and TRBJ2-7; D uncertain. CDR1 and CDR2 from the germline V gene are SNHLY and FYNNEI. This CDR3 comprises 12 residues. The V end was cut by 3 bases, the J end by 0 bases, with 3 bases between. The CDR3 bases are TGTGCCAGCAGTGACAGCTCCTACGAGCAGTACTTC. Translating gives CASSDSSYEQYF.

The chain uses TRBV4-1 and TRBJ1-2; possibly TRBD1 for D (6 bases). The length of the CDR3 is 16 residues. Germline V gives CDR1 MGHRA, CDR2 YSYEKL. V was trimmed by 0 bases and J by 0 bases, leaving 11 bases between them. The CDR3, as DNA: TGCGCCAGCAGCCAAGAAGTACAGGGAGCTAACTATGGCTACACCTTC. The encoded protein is CASSQEVQGANYGYTF.

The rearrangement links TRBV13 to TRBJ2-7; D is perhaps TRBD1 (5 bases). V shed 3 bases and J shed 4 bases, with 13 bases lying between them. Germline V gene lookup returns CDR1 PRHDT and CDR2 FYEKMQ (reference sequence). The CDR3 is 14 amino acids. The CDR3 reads CASSFRSRQYEQYF. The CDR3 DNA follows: TGTGCCAGCAGCTTCAGGAGCAGACAGTACGAGCAGTACTTC.

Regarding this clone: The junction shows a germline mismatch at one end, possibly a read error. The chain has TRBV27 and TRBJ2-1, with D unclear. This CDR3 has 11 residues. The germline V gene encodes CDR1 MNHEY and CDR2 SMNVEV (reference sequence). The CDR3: CASSLGPERFF. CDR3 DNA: TGTGCCAGCAGTTTAGGCCCTGAGCGGTTCTTC.

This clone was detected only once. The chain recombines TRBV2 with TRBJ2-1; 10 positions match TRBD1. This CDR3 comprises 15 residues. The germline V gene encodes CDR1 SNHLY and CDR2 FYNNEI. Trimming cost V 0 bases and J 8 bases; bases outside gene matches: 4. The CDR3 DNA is TGTGCCAGCAGTGAAGCAGGGACAGGGGTTGATGAGCAGTTCTTC. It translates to CASSEAGTGVDEQFF.

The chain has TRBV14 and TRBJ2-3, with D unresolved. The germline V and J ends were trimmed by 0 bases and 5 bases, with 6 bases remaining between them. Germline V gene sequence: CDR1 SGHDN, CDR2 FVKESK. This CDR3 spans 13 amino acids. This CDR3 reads CASSQDFGDTQYF. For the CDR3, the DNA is TGTGCCAGCAGCCAAGATTTCGGAGATACGCAGTATTTT.

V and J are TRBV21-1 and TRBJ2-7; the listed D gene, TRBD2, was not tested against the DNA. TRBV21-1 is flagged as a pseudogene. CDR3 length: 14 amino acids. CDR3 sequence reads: CASSKDGEGYEQYV. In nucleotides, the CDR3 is TGTGCCAGCAGCAAAGACGGGGAGGGCTACGAGCAGTACGTC.

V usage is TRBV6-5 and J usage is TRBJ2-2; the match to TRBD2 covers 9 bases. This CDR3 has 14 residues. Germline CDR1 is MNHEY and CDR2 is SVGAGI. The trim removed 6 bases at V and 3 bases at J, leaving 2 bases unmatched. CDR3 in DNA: TGTGCCAGCAGCCGACTAGCGGACACCGGGGAGCTGTTTTTT. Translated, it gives CASSRLADTGELFF.

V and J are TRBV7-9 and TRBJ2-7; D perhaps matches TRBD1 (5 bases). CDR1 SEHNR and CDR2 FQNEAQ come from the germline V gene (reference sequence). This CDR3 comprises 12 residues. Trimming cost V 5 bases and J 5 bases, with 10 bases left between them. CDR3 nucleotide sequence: TGTGCCAGCAGCCCTGACAGCCACGAGCAGTACTTC. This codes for CASSPDSHEQYF.